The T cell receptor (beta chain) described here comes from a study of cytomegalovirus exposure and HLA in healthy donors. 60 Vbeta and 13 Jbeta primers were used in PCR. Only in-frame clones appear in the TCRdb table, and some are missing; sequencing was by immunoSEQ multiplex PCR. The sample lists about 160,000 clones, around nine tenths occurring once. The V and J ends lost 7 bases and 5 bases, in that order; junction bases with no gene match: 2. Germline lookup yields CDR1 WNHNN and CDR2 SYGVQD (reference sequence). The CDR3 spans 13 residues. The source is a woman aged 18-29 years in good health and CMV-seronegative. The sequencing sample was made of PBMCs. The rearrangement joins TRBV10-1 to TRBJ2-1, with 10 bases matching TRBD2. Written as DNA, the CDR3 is TGCGCCAGCAATGGACTAGCGGACAATGAGCAGTTCTTC. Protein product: CASNGLADNEQFF.